This T cell receptor beta chain was obtained from a study of shared clonotypes between healthy human individuals. Repertoires were generated with immunoSEQ multiplex PCR, while TCRdb's copy carries only in-frame clones and drops some. The repertoire includes more than 600,000 clones, around 92% of them detected once, and about 24% sits in the top ten. Terminally differentiated effector memory CD45RA+ cells were left out of the naive CD8 fraction, which was CD45RO-negative and positively selected for CCR7. This TCR derives from a man aged 25 to 45 in good health. Input material: naive CD8+ T cells sorted from blood.

The CDR3 reads CATKGGVLNEQFF. The CDR3 nucleotides are TGTGCCACCAAGGGAGGGGTTCTCAATGAGCAGTTCTTC. The genes are TRBV15 and TRBJ2-1; 7 bases are shared with TRBD2. This CDR3 comprises 13 residues. V dropped 7 bases and J dropped 6; count of bases not matched to a gene: 6. In germline, CDR1 is LNHNV, CDR2 YYDKDF (reference sequence). The full variable domain, completed using reference TRBV15 and TRBJ2-1, is DAMVIQNPRYQVTQFGKPVTLSCSQTLNHNVMYWYQQKSSQAPKLLFHYYDKDFNNEADTPDNFQSRRPNTSFCFLDIRSPGLGDTAMYLCATKGGVLNEQFFGPGTRLTVL.